The 23 T cell receptor beta chains in this list originate from one sample, sequenced in a study of radiation and T cells in renal cell carcinoma. Produced via immunoSEQ multiplex PCR; TCRdb's table is partial and in-frame only. The profile covers some 100,000 clones, with 82% appearing a single time and around 6.7% taken by the ten largest. Time point reported: baseline pretreatment blood. The treatment: 15 Gy SBRT to primary tumor, nephrectomy 4 weeks later. This specimen consisted of blood, obtained from a patient whose treatment included radiotherapy and nephrectomy. These receptors originate from a man in his sixties with renal cell carcinoma.

The rearrangement joins TRBV27 to TRBJ2-2; 7 bases are shared with TRBD1. Germline CDR1 is MNHEY and CDR2 is SMNVEV (reference sequence). The CDR3 is 15 amino acids. V dropped 5 bases and J dropped 7; count of bases not matched to a gene: 10. CDR3 amino acids: CASSPATGESGELFF. DNA of the CDR3: TGTGCCAGCAGTCCAGCTACAGGGGAGAGCGGGGAGCTGTTTTTT.

In its sample, this clone was seen a few times. The chain combines TRBV9 with TRBJ1-1; no firm D call. V lost 0 bases, J lost 3 bases, and 6 bases lay in between. Germline V gene lookup returns CDR1 SGDLS and CDR2 YYNGEE. This CDR3 has 13 amino acids. For the CDR3, the DNA is TGTGCCAGCAGCGTAGGGCCTCACACTGAAGCTTTCTTT. Protein sequence: CASSVGPHTEAFF.

A remark on this clone: Compared with germline, one end of the junction differs, possibly owing to a read error. The CDR3 DNA reads TGTGCCAGCAGTCCGGGACAGGGACCGTACGAGCAGTACTTC. Encoded protein: CASSPGQGPYEQYF. The rearrangement joins TRBV10-3 to TRBJ2-7; TRBD1 matches 9 bases. This CDR3 is built from 14 residues. Germline CDR1 and CDR2: ENHRY and SYGVKD.

This rearrangement joins TRBV6-1 to TRBJ2-7, with unresolved D. The ends were cut back, 10 bases at V and 9 bases at J, with 13 bases in the middle. Germline V CDR1 and CDR2: MNHNS, SASEGT. The CDR3 contains 10 residues. The CDR3 sequence is CAIPPQVQYF. CDR3 bases: TGTGCCATCCCGCCTCAGGTGCAGTACTTC.

The gene calls are TRBV28 and TRBJ2-7; 7 bases are a match to TRBD2. The trim removed 6 bases at V and 2 bases at J, leaving 7 bases unmatched. The germline V gene encodes CDR1 MDHEN and CDR2 SYDVKM. CDR3 length equals 14 residues. Here the CDR3 DNA reads TGTGCCAGCAGCCCACCCAGCGGGGCCTACGAGCAGTACTTC. It encodes CASSPPSGAYEQYF. The variable domain in full, completed from reference TRBV28 and TRBJ2-7, reads DVKVTQSSRYLVKRTGEKVFLECVQDMDHENMFWYRQDPGLGLRLIYFSYDVKMKEKGDIPEGYSVSREKKERFSLILESASTNQTSMYLCASSPPSGAYEQYFGPGTRLTVT.

V usage is TRBV9 and J usage is TRBJ2-3, with 10 bases matching TRBD1. The V gene's germline CDR1 is SGDLS and CDR2 YYNGEE. V trimming: 2 bases; J trimming: 3 bases; junction bases outside the gene matches: 6. This CDR3 region has 16 residues. In DNA, the CDR3 is TGTGCCAGCAGCGTGGGGGGACAGGGGTTGACAGATACGCAGTATTTT. Its protein is CASSVGGQGLTDTQYF.

The rearrangement joins TRBV6-1 to TRBJ1-5; D possibly corresponds to TRBD1 (6 bases). Trimming took 5 bases from V and 15 from J, leaving 17 bases between them. Germline V gives CDR1 MNHNS, CDR2 SASEGT. This CDR3 contains 12 residues. The CDR3 spells CASSSDQGPLHF. The CDR3 coding sequence is TGTGCCAGCAGTAGTGATCAGGGGCCTCTGCATTTT.

The chain uses TRBV7-2 and TRBJ2-3, with TRBD2 matching 13 bases. CDR3 length: 17 amino acids. Germline assignment: CDR1 SGHTA and CDR2 FQGNSA. With 5 bases clipped from V and 1 base from J, the junction kept 6 bases outside the gene matches. CDR3 protein: CASSDDGTSGGTDTQYF. The CDR3 coding sequence is TGTGCCAGCAGCGATGACGGGACTAGCGGGGGCACAGATACGCAGTATTTT.

The chain uses TRBV5-6 and TRBJ1-5, with D unclear. Trimming cost V 4 bases and J 0 bases, with 14 bases left between them. The CDR3 covers 16 residues. The germline V gene encodes CDR1 SGHDT and CDR2 YYEEEE. The CDR3 here is CASSPSGFHSNQPQHF. Here the CDR3 DNA reads TGTGCCAGCAGCCCGTCGGGTTTTCATAGCAATCAGCCCCAGCATTTT.

The V gene is TRBV29-1, the J gene TRBJ2-2; 10 bases are shared with TRBD2. The CDR3 runs 18 residues. V was pared by 3 bases and J by 4 bases, with 14 bases of the junction left unmatched. Germline assignment: CDR1 SQVTM and CDR2 ANQGSEA. CDR3 protein: CSVDGFLAGEGGTGELFF. The CDR3, as DNA: TGCAGCGTTGATGGATTCCTAGCGGGAGAAGGGGGCACCGGGGAGCTGTTTTTT.

The chain uses TRBV7-9 and TRBJ2-3; no firm D call. The CDR3 spans 10 residues. CDR1 and CDR2 (germline): SEHNR, FQNEAQ (reference sequence). Trimming shortened V by 1 base and J by 7 bases, and 0 bases separated the two germline ends. The CDR3 DNA follows: TGTGCCAGCAGCTTAGATACGCAGTATTTT. Translated: CASSLDTQYF.

With regard to this clone: The junction departs from the called germline gene at one end, perhaps through a read error. The chain has TRBV6-5 and TRBJ2-2; weak D call: TRBD2 (5 bases). The germline gives CDR1 MNHEY, CDR2 SVGAGI. CDR3 size: 14 residues. The CDR3 region has the DNA TGTGCCAGCCAAATTGCCGGTTTGCACCGGGGAGCTGTTTTT. It yields the protein CASQIAGLHRGAVF.

The rearrangement uses TRBV19 and TRBJ1-1; D is possibly TRBD1 (6 bases). CDR1 is LNHDA and CDR2 is SQIVND in the germline V gene (reference sequence). V was clipped by 2 bases and J by 1 base, with 8 bases between them. The CDR3 extends over 14 amino acids. The CDR3, as DNA: TGTGCCAGTAGTATAAGCAGGGGGAACACTGAAGCTTTCTTT. Residues: CASSISRGNTEAFF.

The V call is TRBV7-9, the J call TRBJ2-7; D is undetermined. V lost 0 bases to trimming and J lost 2 bases, with 5 bases between them. From germline, CDR1 is SEHNR and CDR2 FQNEAQ (reference sequence). The CDR3 spans 13 residues. The CDR3 sequence: CASSLANTYEQYF. The CDR3 nucleotides read TGTGCCAGCAGCTTAGCGAATACCTACGAGCAGTACTTC. Looking up the rest from reference TRBV7-9 and TRBJ2-7 gives the full variable domain: DTGVSQNPRHKITKRGQNVTFRCDPISEHNRLYWYRQTLGQGPEFLTYFQNEAQLEKSRLLSDRFSAERPKGSFSTLEIQRTEQGDSAMYLCASSLANTYEQYFGPGTRLTVT.

The chain carries TRBV5-4 and TRBJ2-3; weak D call: TRBD1 (6 bases). The CDR3 is made up of 14 amino acids. The germline V gene has CDR1 SGHNT and CDR2 YYREEE (reference sequence). Trimming took 4 bases from V and 4 from J, leaving 13 bases between them. As DNA, the CDR3 is TGTGCCAGCAGCCTTCAGGGGTACGCAGATACGCAGTATTTT. Translated, it gives CASSLQGYADTQYF.

The J gene is TRBJ2-1, the V gene TRBV28; 12 nucleotides line up with TRBD2. The ends lost 0 bases at V and 7 bases at J; junction bases unmatched: 4. Germline-derived CDR1 and CDR2 are MDHEN and SYDVKM. This CDR3 has 16 amino acids. The CDR3: CASSLWTSGSSNEQFF. The CDR3 DNA sequence: TGTGCCAGCAGTTTATGGACTAGCGGGAGTTCGAATGAGCAGTTCTTC.

The sample holds one count of this clone. This sequence joins TRBV5-1 and TRBJ2-3, with TRBD2 identical over 10 bases. J gave up 1 base and V 0 bases, and 2 bases lay outside the gene matches. Germline loops: CDR1 SGHRS, CDR2 YFSETQ. CDR3 length: 16 residues. CDR3 sequence (DNA): TGCGCCAGCAGCTTGGCCGGGACTAGCGGCACAGATACGCAGTATTTT. This codes for CASSLAGTSGTDTQYF. Looking up the rest from reference TRBV5-1 and TRBJ2-3 gives the full variable domain: KAGVTQTPRYLIKTRGQQVTLSCSPISGHRSVSWYQQTPGQGLQFLFEYFSETQRNKGNFPGRFSGRQFSNSRSEMNVSTLELGDSALYLCASSLAGTSGTDTQYFGPGTRLTVL.

This chain joins TRBV4-2 and TRBJ1-2; TRBD1 matches 7 bases. CDR1 LGHNA and CDR2 YNFKEQ come from the germline V gene. V shed 8 bases, J shed 0 bases, and the junction held 6 bases outside the gene matches. The CDR3 extends over 14 amino acids. CDR3 in amino acids: CASADRPANYGYTF. In DNA, the CDR3 is TGTGCCAGCGCGGACAGGCCAGCTAACTATGGCTACACCTTC.

The chain recombines TRBV7-2 with TRBJ2-5, with TRBD1 as a possible D gene (6 bases). V was clipped by 5 bases and J by 2 bases, with 12 bases between them. The CDR3 runs to 14 residues. Looked up from germline, CDR1 is SGHTA and CDR2 is FQGNSA. CDR3 coding DNA: TGTGCCAGCAGCCCAGGACAGCTTCAAGAGACCCAGTACTTC. Translated: CASSPGQLQETQYF.

This clone was observed a single time. The gene calls are TRBV7-3 and TRBJ2-4; TRBD1 aligns across 9 bases. The CDR3 is 14 amino acids. The V gene end was trimmed by 0 bases and the J gene end by 9 bases; junction bases not matched to a gene: 3. Germline CDR1 and CDR2: SGHTA and FQGTGA. CDR3 coding DNA: TGTGCCAGCAGCTTAACCTCACAGGGGGCCATTCAGTACTTC. The encoded protein is CASSLTSQGAIQYF.

The J gene is TRBJ2-5, the V gene TRBV11-2, with 14 bases fitting TRBD2. Per the germline V gene, CDR1 is SGHAT and CDR2 is FQNNGV. This CDR3 has 16 residues. V lost 5 bases to trimming and J lost 5 bases; unmatched junction nucleotides: 7. CDR3 DNA: TGTGCCAGCAGCCGGGGACTAGCGGGAGAGTCGGAGACCCAGTACTTC. Its translation: CASSRGLAGESETQYF. The full variable domain, in which reference TRBV11-2 and TRBJ2-5 provide the parts outside the CDR3, is EAGVAQSPRYKIIEKRQSVAFWCNPISGHATLYWYQQILGQGPKLLIQFQNNGVVDDSQLPKDRFSAERLKGVDSTLKIQPAKLEDSAVYLCASSRGLAGESETQYFGPGTRLLVL.

The rearrangement uses TRBV6-6 and TRBJ2-7; the match to TRBD1 covers 9 bases. The V segment lost 0 bases and the J segment 4 bases; nucleotides outside the gene matches: 1. CDR1 and CDR2 (germline): MNHNY, SVGAGI (reference sequence). The CDR3 contains 14 residues. This CDR3 reads CASSYSGQGYEQYF. The CDR3, as DNA: TGTGCCAGCAGTTACTCAGGACAGGGGTACGAGCAGTACTTC.

The chain has TRBV6-1 and TRBJ1-3; D not certain. The V gene lost 6 bases and the J gene lost 2 bases, with 14 bases spanning the gap. There are 15 residues in the CDR3. Germline CDR1 is MNHNS and CDR2 is SASEGT. The CDR3 here is CASRDRAETGNTIYF. CDR3 DNA sequence: TGTGCCAGCAGGGACCGGGCAGAAACTGGAAACACCATATATTTT.